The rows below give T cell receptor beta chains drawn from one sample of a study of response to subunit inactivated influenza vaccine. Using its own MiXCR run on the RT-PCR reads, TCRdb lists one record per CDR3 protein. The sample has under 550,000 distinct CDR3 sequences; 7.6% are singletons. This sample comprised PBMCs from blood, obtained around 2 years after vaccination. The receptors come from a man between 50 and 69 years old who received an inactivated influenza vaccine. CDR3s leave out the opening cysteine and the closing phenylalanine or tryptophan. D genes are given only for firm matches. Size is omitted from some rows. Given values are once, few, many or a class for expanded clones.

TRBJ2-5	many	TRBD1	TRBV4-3	ASSSQWDRGQETQY
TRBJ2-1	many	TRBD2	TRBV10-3	AISDQRGGFGNEQF
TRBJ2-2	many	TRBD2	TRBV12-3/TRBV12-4	ASSPTSGGPGTGELF
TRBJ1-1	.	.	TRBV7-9	ASGALDGNTEAF
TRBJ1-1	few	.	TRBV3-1	ASSRSGVGNTEAF
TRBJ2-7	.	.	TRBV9	ASSVARGDAYYEQY
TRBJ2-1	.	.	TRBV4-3	ASIGAAGQRYNEQF
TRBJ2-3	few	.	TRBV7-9	ASSSISHPTTDTQY
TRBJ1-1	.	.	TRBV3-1	ASSQDSAGTLNTEAF
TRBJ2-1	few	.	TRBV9	ASSVAASEAYNEQF
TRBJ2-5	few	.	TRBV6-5	ASSYVSRLWETQY
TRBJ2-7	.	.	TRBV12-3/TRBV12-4	ASSSRVRSSYEQY
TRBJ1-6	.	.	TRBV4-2	ASSRGGTHNSPLH
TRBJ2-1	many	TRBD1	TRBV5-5	ASSLWDRGHLSNEQF
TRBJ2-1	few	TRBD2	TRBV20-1	SARDLTSGNYNEQF
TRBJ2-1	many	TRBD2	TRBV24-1	ATSPPAGAFSYNEQF
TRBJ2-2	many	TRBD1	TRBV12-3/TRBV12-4	ASSLRGRATGELF
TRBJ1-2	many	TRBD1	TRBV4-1	ASSGQGNYGYT
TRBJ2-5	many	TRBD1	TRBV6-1	ASSEGGGPETQY
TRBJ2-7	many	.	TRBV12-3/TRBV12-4	ASSLWGRVKTYEQY
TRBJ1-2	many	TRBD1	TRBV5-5	ASSLDRDRGYLGYT
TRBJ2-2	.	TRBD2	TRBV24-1	ATSDFGGGTTGELF
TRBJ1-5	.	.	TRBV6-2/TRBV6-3	ASSYSRGAPNQPQH
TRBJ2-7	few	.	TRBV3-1	ASSHDRESEQY
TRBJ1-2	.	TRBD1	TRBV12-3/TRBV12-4	ASSFLDRSGYT
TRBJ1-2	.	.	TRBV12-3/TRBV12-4	ASSWLGNEGYT
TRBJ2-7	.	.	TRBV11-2	ASSFSDGNSYEQY
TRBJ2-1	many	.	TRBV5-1	ASSLARGGNEQF
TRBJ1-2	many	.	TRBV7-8	ASSLDLTANRGYT
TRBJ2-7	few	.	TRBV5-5	ASSLGQLLYEQY
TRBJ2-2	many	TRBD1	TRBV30	AWNRQGTGELF
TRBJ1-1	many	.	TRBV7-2	ASSLWTDDTEAF
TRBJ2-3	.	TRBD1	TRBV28	ASSSLPGQGITDTQY
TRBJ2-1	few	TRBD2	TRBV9	ASSAQREPYNEQF
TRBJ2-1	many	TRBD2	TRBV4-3	ASSQDRSGGAREQF
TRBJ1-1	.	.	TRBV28	ASSLGFPTEAF
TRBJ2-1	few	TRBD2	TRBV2	ASSRKGLASSYNEQF
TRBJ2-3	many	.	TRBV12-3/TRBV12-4	ASSPPSLTDTQY
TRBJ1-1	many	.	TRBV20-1	SARDHSRGGTEAF
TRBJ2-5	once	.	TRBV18	ASSAGMVQETQY
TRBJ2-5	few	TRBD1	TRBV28	ASSIPGGQETQY
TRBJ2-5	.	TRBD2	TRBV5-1	ASTDVSGGGETQY
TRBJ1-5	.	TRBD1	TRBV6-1	ASSGGQGTGQPQH
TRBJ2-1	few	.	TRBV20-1	SAEDSYNEQF
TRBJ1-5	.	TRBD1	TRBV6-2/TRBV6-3	ASSYGTGNQPQH
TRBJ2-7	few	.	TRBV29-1	SVERPDSQSYEQY
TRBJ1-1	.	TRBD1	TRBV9	ASSVAAGGGMEAF
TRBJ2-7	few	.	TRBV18	AATPGFGGEQY
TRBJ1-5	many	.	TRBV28	ASSLLQQGSNQPQH
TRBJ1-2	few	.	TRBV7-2	ASSPAVGDYGYT
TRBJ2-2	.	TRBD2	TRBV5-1	ASRGTRNTGELF
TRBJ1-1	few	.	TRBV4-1	ASSSPSRLQGTMNTEAF
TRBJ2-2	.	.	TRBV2	ASTVAGELF
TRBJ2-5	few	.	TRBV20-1	SARQETQETQY
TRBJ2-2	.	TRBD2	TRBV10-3	AISEAARGTTGELF
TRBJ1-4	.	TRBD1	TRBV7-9	ASTLVEPGQN